The 8 T cell receptor beta chains listed next were all sequenced from one sample in a study of prognosis after radiotherapy for stage I lung cancer. Two rounds of multiplex PCR amplified TCR beta CDR3 from genomic DNA. The first PCR round targeted every TRBV and TRBJ gene with specific primers. TCRdb called the multiplex PCR reads again in MiXCR, with one record for every CDR3 protein. Of tens of thousands of distinct CDR3 sequences detected, 40% to 55% appear once; the ten largest clones hold 14% to 15%. The material sequenced was PBMCs, taken before or after stereotactic body radiation therapy (not recorded which). The receptors originated from a donor over 45 with non-small cell lung cancer.

By sample share, this clonotype is medium-sized. CDR3: CASNTYGTGTYEQYF. The DNA for the CDR3 is TGTGCCAGCAACACATACGGGACAGGGACCTACGAGCAGTACTTC. This chain connects TRBV28 to TRBJ2-7; 9 nucleotides match TRBD1. Germline CDR1 reads MDHEN; CDR2 reads SYDVKM. This CDR3 is 15 amino acids long. V was clipped by 7 bases and J by 2 bases; unmatched bases: 9. Filled out from reference TRBV28 and TRBJ2-7, the complete variable domain reads DVKVTQSSRYLVKRTGEKVFLECVQDMDHENMFWYRQDPGLGLRLIYFSYDVKMKEKGDIPEGYSVSREKKERFSLILESASTNQTSMYLCASNTYGTGTYEQYFGPGTRLTVT.

The table lists this clonotype with many counts. V and J are TRBV19 and TRBJ2-7; 7 nucleotides match TRBD1. Germline V gene lookup returns CDR1 LNHDA and CDR2 SQIVND (reference sequence). This CDR3 is 15 amino acids long. J lost 2 bases, V lost 3 bases, and 7 bases had no gene match. The CDR3 DNA follows: TGTGCCAGTAGTATTAACAGGGGACCCGCCTACGAGCAGTACTTC. Amino acids: CASSINRGPAYEQYF. Complete variable domain (other parts from reference TRBV19 and TRBJ2-7): DGGITQSPKYLFRKEGQNVTLSCEQNLNHDAMYWYRQDPGQGLRLIYYSQIVNDFQKGDIAEGYSVSREKKESFPLTVTSAQKNPTAFYLCASSINRGPAYEQYFGPGTRLTVT.

This clonotype has at least ten counts. The rearrangement links TRBV11-2 to TRBJ1-1, with TRBD1 identical over 12 bases. The CDR3 extends over 18 amino acids. V lost 3 bases, J lost 1 base, and 9 bases stayed unmatched. In germline, CDR1 is SGHAT, CDR2 FQNNGV. The CDR3 coding sequence is TGTGCCAGCAGCTTCAGCCGGGACAGGGGGCTCGGGAACACTGAAGCTTTCTTT. Protein: CASSFSRDRGLGNTEAFF. Supplemented by reference TRBV11-2 and TRBJ1-1, the full variable domain reads EAGVAQSPRYKIIEKRQSVAFWCNPISGHATLYWYQQILGQGPKLLIQFQNNGVVDDSQLPKDRFSAERLKGVDSTLKIQPAKLEDSAVYLCASSFSRDRGLGNTEAFFGQGTRLTVV.

Turning to this clonotype: This likely comes from a read error, as the CDR3 has no conserved phenylalanine or tryptophan at its end. The chain uses TRBV7-9 and TRBJ1-6; 9 bases are a match to TRBD1. The junction had 16 bases not matched to a gene; V was cut back by 0 bases and J by 13 bases. Germline CDR1 is SEHNR and CDR2 is FQNEAQ (reference sequence). The CDR3 is made up of 18 amino acids. CDR3 amino acids: CASSLAFKLGTGNPPLHS. The CDR3 DNA reads as TGTGCCAGCAGCTTAGCTTTTAAACTCGGGACAGGGAACCCCCCCCTCCACTCT.

Comments on this clonotype: An end of the junction does not agree with germline; a read error may underlie this. This chain uses TRBV6-2 or TRBV6-3 with TRBJ2-3; D assignment may be TRBD1 or TRBD2 (5 bases each). The CDR3 covers 11 residues. Per the germline V gene, CDR1 is MNHEY and CDR2 is SVGEGT. The CDR3 bases are TGTGCCAGCGGAAGGGGAGATACACAGTATTTT. Amino acids: CASGRGDTQYF.

Details on this clonotype: The junction does not match germline at one end; this may be a read error. The CDR3 nucleotides are TGTGCCAGCAGTTTTCTATCGGGCACATATACTCAGTATTTT. It translates to CASSFLSGTYTQYF. The chain has TRBV28 and TRBJ2-3; D not certain. Germline CDR1 is MDHEN and CDR2 is SYDVKM. The length of the CDR3 is 14 residues.

This clonotype was recorded many times. The chain recombines TRBV12-3 or TRBV12-4 with TRBJ2-7; 7 bases align to TRBD1. V lost 11 bases, J lost 0 bases, and 4 bases stayed unmatched. CDR3 length equals 12 residues. The CDR3 loop reads CAVRDSSYEQYF. Written as DNA, the CDR3 is TGTGCCGTTCGGGACAGCTCCTACGAGCAGTACTTC.

The rearrangement links TRBV7-2 to TRBJ2-2; 8 bases match TRBD1. After removal of 3 bases from V and 2 bases from J, the junction contained 2 bases not matched to a gene. Per the germline V gene, CDR1 is SGHTA and CDR2 is FQGNSA. The CDR3 spans 15 residues. Here the CDR3 reads CASSFDRGNTGELFF. CDR3 nucleotides: TGTGCCAGCAGCTTCGACAGGGGAAACACCGGGGAGCTGTTTTTT. The complete variable domain, with remaining parts taken from reference TRBV7-2 and TRBJ2-2, reads GAGVSQSPSNKVTEKGKDVELRCDPISGHTALYWYRQSLGQGLEFLIYFQGNSAPDKSGLPSDRFSAERTGGSVSTLTIQRTQQEDSAVYLCASSFDRGNTGELFFGEGSRLTVL.